This T cell receptor beta chain was recorded in a study of blood T cell repertoires in COVID-19. Sequencing used immunoSEQ multiplex PCR; TCRdb keeps in-frame clones, though not all of them. The data hold about 58,000 clones, with 70% to 90% observed a single time. This clonotype was obtained from an older woman with active COVID-19. The sequenced sample was peripheral blood.

The CDR3 reads CAWSVRKRYNEQFF. CDR3 nucleotide sequence: TGTGCCTGGAGTGTACGTAAGCGGTACAATGAGCAGTTCTTC. The chain has TRBV30 and TRBJ2-1; possible D gene TRBD2, 5 bases. The CDR3 spans 14 residues. The ends were cut back, 0 bases at V and 4 bases at J, with 10 bases in the middle. Germline V lookup: CDR1 GTSNPN, CDR2 SVGIG (reference sequence).